One and the same sample provided the 14 T cell receptor beta chains below, sequenced in a study of radiation and T cells in renal cell carcinoma. Measured with immunoSEQ multiplex PCR; TCRdb has only the in-frame clones, and not every one. The sample carries 100,000 to 150,000 clones, about four fifths recorded once. The time point is: blood 2 weeks post-SBRT. Treatment denoted: 15 Gy SBRT to primary tumor, nephrectomy 4 weeks later. The source was blood, collected from a patient whose treatment included radiotherapy and nephrectomy. These receptor sequences come from a man over 45 with renal cell carcinoma.

This clone was found once. The V call is TRBV19, the J call TRBJ2-6; D call uncertain. In germline, CDR1 is LNHDA, CDR2 SQIVND (reference sequence). The CDR3 contains 14 residues. The ends were cut back, 6 bases at V and 4 bases at J, with 10 bases in the middle. The CDR3: CASSEGYGANVLTF. Written as DNA, the CDR3 is TGTGCCAGTAGCGAAGGTTACGGGGCCAACGTCCTGACTTTC.

V usage is TRBV5-1 and J usage is TRBJ2-2; no clear D. This CDR3 has 14 amino acids. CDR1 SGHRS and CDR2 YFSETQ come from the germline V gene. The CDR3 bases are TGCGGCACCGGGTTAACGGGCGGAACCGGGGAGCTGTTTTTT. Protein: CGTGLTGGTGELFF.

This clone appeared a single time. This sample also contains other DNA sequences that code for the same CDR3. The chain links TRBV30 to TRBJ2-7, with no clear D. The CDR3 is made up of 12 amino acids. Deletions cut 0 bases from V and 4 bases from J, with 7 bases between. Germline CDR1 and CDR2: GTSNPN and SVGIG (reference sequence). CDR3 sequence reads: CAWSVVGYEQYF. The CDR3, as DNA: TGTGCCTGGAGTGTAGTAGGGTACGAGCAGTACTTC. The variable domain in full, with the rest retrieved from reference TRBV30 and TRBJ2-7, is SQTIHQWPATLVQPVGSPLSLECTVEGTSNPNLYWYRQAAGRGLQLLFYSVGIGQISSEVPQNLSASRPQDRQFILSSKKLLLSDSGFYLCAWSVVGYEQYFGPGTRLTVT.

V is TRBV18 and J is TRBJ2-7; 8 bases line up with TRBD1. Germline assignment: CDR1 KGHSH and CDR2 LQKENI. V gave up 1 base and J gave up 6 bases; unmatched junction bases: 8. The CDR3 extends over 15 amino acids. CDR3: CASSPRGTGSFEQYF. The CDR3 DNA is TGTGCCAGCTCACCACGAGGGACAGGCTCTTTCGAGCAGTACTTC.

V gene TRBV7-9 combines with J gene TRBJ1-4; TRBD1 matches 7 bases. CDR1 and CDR2 (germline): SEHNR, FQNEAQ (reference sequence). V lost 5 bases to trimming and J lost 8 bases; unmatched junction nucleotides: 8. This CDR3 has 14 amino acids. Here the CDR3 reads CASSHRQGKEKLFF. As DNA, the CDR3 is TGTGCCAGCAGCCATAGACAGGGTAAGGAAAAACTGTTTTTT.

The gene calls are TRBV9 and TRBJ2-5; D not certain. V lost 0 bases and J lost 0, with 6 bases in between. Germline CDR1 and CDR2: SGDLS and YYNGEE. The length of the CDR3 is 14 residues. CDR3 sequence: CASSVVADQETQYF. The CDR3 DNA sequence: TGTGCCAGCAGCGTAGTTGCGGACCAAGAGACCCAGTACTTC.

This clone was seen once. J is TRBJ2-1 and V is TRBV11-3; tentative D call: TRBD2 (6 bases). Trimming removed 0 bases at V and 6 bases at J, with 9 bases between. The CDR3 length is 14 residues. Per the germline V gene, CDR1 is SGHNT and CDR2 is YENEEA. The DNA of the CDR3 is TGTGCCAGCAGCTTAGATCGGAGGGTCAATGAGCAGTTCTTC. It translates to CASSLDRRVNEQFF. The full variable domain, rest sourced from reference TRBV11-3 and TRBJ2-1, is EAGVVQSPRYKIIEKKQPVAFWCNPISGHNTLYWYLQNLGQGPELLIRYENEEAVDDSQLPKDRFSAERLKGVDSTLKIQPAELGDSAVYLCASSLDRRVNEQFFGPGTRLTVL.

This clone was seen a few times. The chain couples TRBV19 to TRBJ1-1; D not resolved. The germline V gene has CDR1 LNHDA and CDR2 SQIVND (reference sequence). Trimming stripped 5 bases from V and 0 bases from J, with 7 bases between. The CDR3 loop spans 13 amino acids. As DNA, the CDR3 is TGTGCCAGTAGTCCATACATGAACACTGAAGCTTTCTTT. This codes for CASSPYMNTEAFF.

This sequence joins TRBV23-1 and TRBJ2-7; TRBD1 aligns across 10 bases. TRBV23-1 counts as an open reading frame of uncertain function. The CDR3 spans 14 residues. V was clipped by 9 bases and J by 5 bases; unmatched bases: 10. The DNA of the CDR3 is TGCGCCAGTGACTGGGGACAGGGGACCCACGAGCAGTACTTC. Translated, it gives CASDWGQGTHEQYF.

The chain recombines TRBV5-4 with TRBJ1-2, with D hard to call. The CDR3 has 13 amino acids. Germline CDR1 and CDR2: SGHNT and YYREEE (reference sequence). Trimming took off 3 bases at V and 2 bases at J, with 8 bases between the two ends. This CDR3 reads CASSSQDNYGYTF. The CDR3 DNA reads TGTGCCAGCAGCTCTCAGGACAACTATGGCTACACCTTC.

Notes on this clone: At one boundary the junction diverges from the germline segment, which might be a read error. The CDR3 nucleotides read TGTGCTAGCAGCTTCAGACTGAGGGAGACCCAGTACTTC. Its translation: CASSFRLRETQYF. The chain links TRBV7-7 to TRBJ2-5; D is undetermined. Germline CDR1 reads SSHAT; CDR2 reads FNYEAQ (reference sequence). This CDR3 is built from 13 residues.

This clone was observed once. CDR3 coding DNA: TGTGCCAGCAGCTTAGTAGGGACTTTCTACGAGCAGTACTTC. Residues: CASSLVGTFYEQYF. This chain connects TRBV11-2 to TRBJ2-7; maybe TRBD2 (6 bases). Between the trimmed V and J ends, which lost 1 base and 3 bases, there was a span of 10 bases. CDR1 is SGHAT and CDR2 is FQNNGV in the germline V gene. The CDR3 contains 14 residues.

This clone was observed once. This sequence joins TRBV29-1 and TRBJ2-3; D not resolved. V was pared by 5 bases and J by 6 bases, with 6 bases between. There are 10 residues in the CDR3. Germline loops: CDR1 SQVTM, CDR2 ANQGSEA. CDR3 region: CSVYRDTQYF. In nucleotides, the CDR3 is TGCAGCGTTTACCGGGATACGCAGTATTTT.

This clone occurred a few times. The chain couples TRBV30 to TRBJ1-1; no definite D call. CDR3 size: 12 residues. V was pared by 1 base and J by 0 bases, with 3 bases between. Germline CDR1 is GTSNPN and CDR2 is SVGIG (reference sequence). The CDR3 coding sequence is TGTGCCTGGAGTGAGGTGAACACTGAAGCTTTCTTT. Translation gives CAWSEVNTEAFF. Full variable domain (rest looked up from reference TRBV30 and TRBJ1-1): SQTIHQWPATLVQPVGSPLSLECTVEGTSNPNLYWYRQAAGRGLQLLFYSVGIGQISSEVPQNLSASRPQDRQFILSSKKLLLSDSGFYLCAWSEVNTEAFFGQGTRLTVV.